Following are 19 T cell receptor beta chains from one sample sequenced in a study of T cell responses to AZD1222 COVID-19 vaccine. TCRdb's copy holds only in-frame clones and misses some; the assay was immunoSEQ multiplex PCR. The top ten hold about 6.5% of the sample, which has tens of thousands of clones, around 82% seen once. The starting material was peripheral blood, obtained 28 days after the second AZD1222 dose. Receptors originate from an adult who received the AZD1222 COVID-19 vaccine.

The rearrangement joins TRBV10-2 to TRBJ2-1; 9 bases are shared with TRBD2. With 6 bases clipped from V and 4 bases from J, the junction kept 7 bases outside the gene matches. The CDR3 extends over 15 amino acids. In germline, CDR1 is WSHSY, CDR2 SAAADI. CDR3 sequence reads: CASSGSGGPYNEQFF. CDR3 bases: TGCGCCAGCAGCGGTAGCGGGGGTCCTTACAATGAGCAGTTCTTC.

V is TRBV5-5 and J is TRBJ2-7; tentatively, D is TRBD1 (5 bases). V was cut by 4 bases and J by 3 bases, with 8 bases left in between. CDR1 is SGHKS, CDR2 YYEKEE, per germline (reference sequence). This CDR3 spans 12 amino acids. The CDR3 DNA follows: TGTGCCAGCAGCCAGGGCCTCTACGAGCAGTACTTC. The encoded protein is CASSQGLYEQYF.

The chain combines TRBV24-1 with TRBJ1-1, with D tentatively TRBD1 (5 bases). This CDR3 comprises 13 residues. In germline, CDR1 is KGHDR, CDR2 SFDVKD. V was pared by 7 bases and J by 5 bases, with 13 bases between. The CDR3: CATRGEVGTEAFF. The CDR3 DNA follows: TGTGCCACCAGGGGGGAAGTGGGGACTGAAGCTTTCTTT.

The J gene is TRBJ1-3, the V gene TRBV5-1; perhaps TRBD1 as D (5 bases). CDR1 is SGHRS and CDR2 is YFSETQ in the germline V gene. This CDR3 has 15 residues. V dropped 0 bases and J dropped 4 bases, with 11 bases sitting between them. The CDR3 is CASSLVGAEGNTIYF. In DNA form, the CDR3 reads TGCGCCAGCAGCTTGGTTGGGGCTGAGGGAAACACCATATATTTT.

Points on this clone: Germline is not matched at one junction end, which may reflect a read error. This rearrangement joins TRBV7-2 to TRBJ2-7; 11 bases fit TRBD2. Germline CDR1 SGHTA, CDR2 FQGNSA. The CDR3 is 16 residues long. Here the CDR3 DNA reads TGTGCCAGCAGCCTAGCGGGGGGACAAAGCTCCTACGAGCAGTACTTC. Amino acids: CASSLAGGQSSYEQYF.

The gene calls are TRBV4-1 and TRBJ2-1; D ambiguous. V dropped 0 bases and J dropped 3 bases, with 15 bases sitting between them. The germline V gene encodes CDR1 MGHRA and CDR2 YSYEKL. The CDR3 consists of 17 residues. CDR3 in amino acids: CASSQETSVRFYNEQFF. The CDR3, as DNA: TGCGCCAGCAGCCAAGAGACTTCCGTTAGGTTCTACAATGAGCAGTTCTTC.

The genes are TRBV4-3 and TRBJ1-1, with D unclear. The germline gives CDR1 LGHNA, CDR2 YSLEER. The CDR3 has 15 amino acids. V was clipped by 0 bases and J by 5 bases, with 13 bases between them. As DNA, the CDR3 is TGCGCCAGCAGCCAAGACAGGTCTAGAGAAACTGAAGCTTTCTTT. It translates to CASSQDRSRETEAFF.

The V and J genes are TRBV6-4 and TRBJ2-1, with D possibly TRBD2 on 7 matching bases. Germline CDR1 is MRHNA and CDR2 is SNTAGT. With 7 bases removed from V and 5 bases from J, the gap between germline ends came to 15 bases. CDR3 length: 14 residues. The CDR3 DNA reads as TGTGCCAGCAAGAAGGGGGGGAACAACAATGAGCAGTTCTTC. Protein: CASKKGGNNNEQFF.

J is TRBJ1-3 and V is TRBV6-1; no definite D call. Germline-derived CDR1 and CDR2 are MNHNS and SASEGT. The CDR3 contains 15 residues. Trimming left V 6 bases short and J 0 bases short, with 12 bases between. The CDR3 is CASREDGGSGNTIYF. DNA of the CDR3: TGTGCCAGCAGAGAGGACGGTGGCTCTGGAAACACCATATATTTT.

The V gene is TRBV6-6, the J gene TRBJ1-5, with D perhaps matching TRBD1 (6 bases). Germline values: CDR1 MNHNY, CDR2 SVGAGI (reference sequence). The V gene lost 0 bases and the J gene lost 7 bases, with 13 bases spanning the gap. The CDR3 spans 15 residues. The CDR3: CASSYSGRGGQPQHF. CDR3 DNA: TGTGCCAGCAGTTACTCGGGCAGGGGAGGACAGCCCCAGCATTTT.

V gene TRBV3-1 (or the pseudogene TRBV3-2) combines with J gene TRBJ2-1; D not resolved. Germline V gives CDR1 LGHDT, CDR2 YNNKEL (reference sequence). CDR3 length: 13 amino acids. V shed 1 base and J shed 2 bases, with 3 bases lying between them. The DNA for the CDR3 is TGTGCCAGCAGCCAAGGTCCCTACAATGAGCAGTTCTTC. As protein: CASSQGPYNEQFF.

This clone was found a few times. This chain joins TRBV28 and TRBJ1-1; TRBD1 is a possible D gene (6 bases). V was cut by 2 bases and J by 7 bases, with 20 bases left in between. The CDR3 loop spans 16 amino acids. Germline V gene sequence: CDR1 MDHEN, CDR2 SYDVKM. The CDR3 here is CASSLISQGRSDEAFF. The CDR3 DNA reads TGTGCCAGCAGTTTAATTTCGCAGGGGCGTTCAGATGAAGCTTTCTTT.

The rearrangement links TRBV5-1 to TRBJ2-5; D is uncertain. The CDR3 totals 11 residues. V lost 3 bases to trimming and J lost 2 bases, with 2 bases between them. The germline V gene has CDR1 SGHRS and CDR2 YFSETQ. CDR3 residues: CASSWQETQYF. CDR3 DNA sequence: TGCGCCAGCAGCTGGCAAGAGACCCAGTACTTC.

This chain connects TRBV2 to TRBJ2-7; 8 nucleotides match TRBD1. Per germline, CDR1 SNHLY and CDR2 FYNNEI. The CDR3 consists of 16 residues. V trimming: 7 bases; J trimming: 3 bases; junction bases outside the gene matches: 14. For the CDR3, the DNA is TGTGCCAGCAATCTACCCAGGGGGCTAGAACTCTACGAGCAGTACTTC. Its translation is CASNLPRGLELYEQYF.

The V and J genes are TRBV6-2 or TRBV6-3 and TRBJ2-7; D gene unclear. Trimming left V 6 bases short and J 7 bases short, with 16 bases between. The germline V gene has CDR1 MNHEY and CDR2 SVGEGT. This CDR3 has 13 amino acids. The CDR3 sequence: CASSGRDAAEQYF. The CDR3 nucleotides are TGTGCCAGCAGCGGGCGTGATGCGGCGGAGCAGTACTTC.

This clone was picked up one time. The V gene is TRBV5-1, the J gene TRBJ1-3; D call uncertain. Trimming removed 0 bases from V and 2 bases from J, with 9 bases in between. CDR1 is SGHRS, CDR2 YFSETQ, per germline. The CDR3 totals 15 residues. CDR3 in DNA: TGCGCCAGCAGCTTGGCTTTGGCACCTGGAAACACCATATATTTT. Protein product: CASSLALAPGNTIYF.

This chain joins TRBV4-1 and TRBJ2-2; 10 bases match TRBD1. The germline CDR1 and CDR2 sequences are MGHRA and YSYEKL. V was pared by 3 bases and J by 0 bases, with 4 bases of the junction left unmatched. The CDR3 has 17 amino acids. In nucleotides, the CDR3 is TGCGCCAGCAGCCAGGGACAGGGGAGATCGAACACCGGGGAGCTGTTTTTT. This translates into CASSQGQGRSNTGELFF.

The chain employs TRBV7-8 and TRBJ2-7, with D tentatively TRBD1 (6 bases). The CDR3 is made up of 13 amino acids. V shed 5 bases and J shed 3 bases, with 11 bases lying between them. CDR1 and CDR2 (germline): SGHVS, FQNEAQ. CDR3: CASSRDTLYEQYF. The CDR3 coding sequence is TGTGCCAGCAGCCGGGACACCCTCTACGAGCAGTACTTC.

The table lists this clone with a count of one. The rearrangement links TRBV2 to TRBJ1-3, with 7 bases aligning to TRBD1. The CDR3 has 17 residues. Trimming cost V 3 bases and J 2 bases; bases outside gene matches: 10. The V gene's germline CDR1 is SNHLY and CDR2 FYNNEI. The CDR3 spells CASSEVRDRWAGNTIYF. The CDR3 DNA sequence: TGTGCCAGCAGTGAGGTCCGGGACAGATGGGCTGGAAACACCATATATTTT. Looking up the rest from reference TRBV2 and TRBJ1-3 gives the full variable domain: EPEVTQTPSHQVTQMGQEVILRCVPISNHLYFYWYRQILGQKVEFLVSFYNNEISEKSEIFDDQFSVERPDGSNFTLKIRSTKLEDSAMYFCASSEVRDRWAGNTIYFGEGSWLTVV.